One and the same sample provided the 11 T cell receptor beta chains below, sequenced in a study of cytomegalovirus exposure and HLA in healthy donors. Libraries were prepared by immunoSEQ multiplex PCR; TCRdb keeps only in-frame clonotypes and omits some of them. In the table there are around 300,000 clones, roughly 90% of which are singletons. The sample consisted of PBMCs. These receptors originate from a woman aged 18-29 years in good health and CMV-seronegative.

Written as DNA, the CDR3 is TGTGCCACCAGCAGTTGGGAGAAAATCAACACTGAAGCTTTCTTT. It codes for CATSSWEKINTEAFF. This chain connects TRBV15 to TRBJ1-1; D gene uncertain. Trimming shortened V by 3 bases and J by 2 bases, and 13 bases separated the two germline ends. Germline V gene sequence: CDR1 LNHNV, CDR2 YYDKDF (reference sequence). CDR3 size: 15 residues.

The chain carries TRBV18 and TRBJ2-5; D is uncertain. In germline, CDR1 is KGHSH, CDR2 LQKENI. This CDR3 has 16 residues. Trimming removed 2 bases from V and 4 bases from J, with 17 bases in between. In DNA, the CDR3 is TGTGCCAGCTCACCAGCGGCGGTAGCTATAGGAGAGACCCAGTACTTC. This encodes CASSPAAVAIGETQYF.

This chain uses TRBV9 with TRBJ2-7, with 8 bases aligning to TRBD1. CDR1 is SGDLS and CDR2 is YYNGEE in the germline V gene. V shed 0 bases, J shed 3 bases, and the junction held 2 bases outside the gene matches. The CDR3 covers 14 residues. CDR3 DNA: TGTGCCAGCAGCGTAGGAGACAGGGGCTACGAGCAGTACTTC. It is translated as CASSVGDRGYEQYF.

With respect to this clone: The same CDR3 is also encoded by other DNA sequences in this sample. This chain links TRBV2 with TRBJ2-7; the match to TRBD2 covers 12 bases. The CDR3 covers 15 residues. The germline V gene encodes CDR1 SNHLY and CDR2 FYNNEI. The V gene end was trimmed by 5 bases and the J gene end by 0 bases; junction bases not matched to a gene: 2. The CDR3 reads CASSPLAGGSYEQYF. The DNA for the CDR3 is TGTGCCAGCAGTCCACTAGCGGGAGGCTCCTACGAGCAGTACTTC.

The V call is TRBV18, the J call TRBJ1-3; a possible D gene is TRBD1 (5 bases). Trimming pared 3 bases from V and 4 bases from J, leaving 16 bases between. CDR1 is KGHSH and CDR2 is LQKENI in the germline V gene. The CDR3 is 16 amino acids. The chain's CDR3 is CASSPPGLSGGNTIYF. CDR3 bases: TGTGCCAGCTCACCCCCGGGACTTTCGGGAGGAAACACCATATATTTT.

The gene calls are TRBV7-3 and TRBJ2-2, with D tentatively TRBD2 (6 bases). The germline V gene has CDR1 SGHTA and CDR2 FQGTGA. Trimming cost V 3 bases and J 2 bases, with 13 bases left between them. This CDR3 has 16 residues. CDR3 DNA: TGTGCCAGCAGCTTGACTCCGGGACTCAACACCGGGGAGCTGTTTTTT. It is translated as CASSLTPGLNTGELFF.

This sequence joins TRBV5-5 and TRBJ1-2; 8 positions agree with TRBD1. CDR1 SGHKS and CDR2 YYEKEE come from the germline V gene (reference sequence). V gave up 0 bases and J gave up 1 base; unmatched junction bases: 5. This CDR3 region has 16 residues. The CDR3 DNA reads as TGTGCCAGCAGCTTGGTCGGACAGGGACTTAACTATGGCTACACCTTC. It is translated as CASSLVGQGLNYGYTF.

This rearrangement joins TRBV18 to TRBJ1-1; D is unclear. This CDR3 comprises 12 residues. The germline V gene has CDR1 KGHSH and CDR2 LQKENI. The ends were cut back, 4 bases at V and 6 bases at J, with 9 bases in the middle. The CDR3 nucleotides read TGTGCCAGCTCACTTTCGTCTTCTGAAGCTTTCTTT. This codes for CASSLSSSEAFF.

This clone is a singleton in its sample. The CDR3 reads CASKPGTANTGELFF. The DNA of the CDR3 is TGTGCCAGCAAGCCGGGGACAGCGAACACCGGGGAGCTGTTTTTT. The rearrangement links TRBV9 to TRBJ2-2; 7 nucleotides match TRBD1. With 6 bases clipped from V and 0 bases from J, the junction kept 5 bases outside the gene matches. CDR1 SGDLS and CDR2 YYNGEE come from the germline V gene. This CDR3 region has 15 residues.

This chain links TRBV19 with TRBJ1-5; a possible D gene is TRBD1 (5 bases). V lost 8 bases to trimming and J lost 7 bases, with 21 bases between them. Looked up from germline, CDR1 is LNHDA and CDR2 is SQIVND (reference sequence). This CDR3 is 15 amino acids long. The CDR3 DNA reads as TGTGCCAGTGTACCCGCGGGGGGAAGGAGGCAGCCCCAGCATTTT. This translates into CASVPAGGRRQPQHF. Using reference TRBV19 and TRBJ1-5 for the parts outside the CDR3, the full variable domain is DGGITQSPKYLFRKEGQNVTLSCEQNLNHDAMYWYRQDPGQGLRLIYYSQIVNDFQKGDIAEGYSVSREKKESFPLTVTSAQKNPTAFYLCASVPAGGRRQPQHFGDGTRLSIL.

The chain has TRBV27 and TRBJ2-4, with TRBD2 matching 8 bases. The germline gives CDR1 MNHEY, CDR2 SMNVEV (reference sequence). J lost 5 bases, V lost 5 bases, and 11 bases had no gene match. This CDR3 is built from 16 residues. Here the CDR3 DNA reads TGTGCCAGCAGTCGGACTAGCTTGAGCATTGAAAACATTCAGTACTTC. Protein: CASSRTSLSIENIQYF.